The 19 T cell receptor beta chains below come from one sample, sequenced in a study of cytotoxic CD8 clonotypes in ibrutinib-treated CLL. Sequencing was performed with immunoSEQ multiplex PCR; in TCRdb, only in-frame clones are kept and a portion is missing. Of about 150,000 clones detected, about 70% appear once; the ten largest clones hold roughly 4.7%. The sequenced sample was PBMCs, obtained after 24 months of ibrutinib treatment. These receptor sequences come from a human donor with chronic lymphocytic leukemia.

J is TRBJ2-2 and V is TRBV5-4, with a possible D match to TRBD1 (6 bases). There are 15 residues in the CDR3. Trimming took 0 bases from V and 7 from J, leaving 13 bases between them. Germline CDR1 reads SGHNT; CDR2 reads YYREEE (reference sequence). CDR3 residues: CASSLGPGVDGELFF. CDR3 DNA sequence: TGTGCCAGCAGCTTGGGTCCAGGGGTGGACGGGGAGCTGTTTTTT.

The chain is built from TRBV10-3 and TRBJ1-1; D is possibly TRBD1 (5 bases). The CDR3 covers 12 residues. V was shortened by 1 base and J by 12 bases, with 12 bases between the two germline ends. Germline V gene sequence: CDR1 ENHRY, CDR2 SYGVKD. The CDR3 nucleotides read TGTGCCATCAGTGAGTGGGATGGGGGAACTTTCTTT. Translated, it gives CAISEWDGGTFF.

CDR3: CASSQARGRAAGELFF. DNA for the CDR3: TGCGCCAGCAGCCAAGCCCGGGGGAGGGCCGCGGGGGAGCTGTTTTTT. The rearrangement joins TRBV4-3 to TRBJ2-2, with 7 positions matching TRBD2. This CDR3 has 16 residues. The junction had 10 bases not matched to a gene; V was cut back by 1 base and J by 8 bases. Germline assignment: CDR1 LGHNA and CDR2 YSLEER.

As for this clone: This sample includes further DNA sequences coding for the same CDR3. The V and J genes are TRBV7-2 and TRBJ2-7; D is ambiguous. The CDR3 has 11 amino acids. Trimming stripped 5 bases from V and 3 bases from J, with 5 bases between. Looked up from germline, CDR1 is SGHTA and CDR2 is FQGNSA. CDR3 nucleotides: TGTGCCAGCAGCCTACTCTACGAGCAGTACTTC. This encodes CASSLLYEQYF.

DNA for the CDR3: TGTGCCAGCAGCTTAGCGGTTAGGCAGCCCTACAATGAGCAGTTCTTC. It encodes CASSLAVRQPYNEQFF. The V gene is TRBV7-6, the J gene TRBJ2-1; D gene ambiguous. V was shortened by 0 bases and J by 2 bases, with 11 bases between the two germline ends. The germline CDR1 and CDR2 sequences are SGHVS and FNYEAQ. The CDR3 contains 16 residues.

The chain joins TRBV28 to TRBJ1-1; D might be TRBD1 (5 bases). This CDR3 contains 15 residues. Germline CDR1 MDHEN, CDR2 SYDVKM. Trimming cost V 1 base and J 3 bases, with 12 bases left between them. The chain's CDR3 is CASSLFGGEDTEAFF. The DNA of the CDR3 is TGTGCCAGCAGTTTATTTGGGGGGGAGGACACTGAAGCTTTCTTT.

The gene calls are TRBV28 and TRBJ2-3; TRBD1 agrees at 8 bases. Germline V gene sequence: CDR1 MDHEN, CDR2 SYDVKM. This CDR3 contains 15 residues. With V trimmed by 4 bases and J by 4 bases, 7 bases remained unmatched. This chain's CDR3 is CASSSSGQGPDTQYF. The CDR3 DNA reads TGTGCCAGCAGTTCCAGCGGACAGGGCCCAGATACGCAGTATTTT.

V gene TRBV15 combines with J gene TRBJ2-7, with TRBD1 as a possible D gene (6 bases). The germline gives CDR1 LNHNV, CDR2 YYDKDF (reference sequence). This CDR3 has 14 residues. V was clipped by 0 bases and J by 1 base, with 7 bases between them. This chain's CDR3 is CATSREGGSYEQYF. DNA for the CDR3: TGTGCCACCAGCAGAGAAGGGGGTTCCTACGAGCAGTACTTC.

The rearrangement links TRBV19 to TRBJ2-1, with 8 bases identical to TRBD2. V lost 6 bases, J lost 9 bases, and 10 bases stayed unmatched. The CDR3 is made up of 14 amino acids. Looked up from germline, CDR1 is LNHDA and CDR2 is SQIVND (reference sequence). Here the CDR3 DNA reads TGTGCCAGTAGCCCGGGACTAGGGGGGGGTGAGCAGTTCTTC. Protein: CASSPGLGGGEQFF.

This sequence joins TRBV7-6 and TRBJ1-1, with D perhaps TRBD1 (5 bases). V lost 5 bases and J lost 10, with 17 bases in between. The germline V gene has CDR1 SGHVS and CDR2 FNYEAQ. This CDR3 comprises 13 residues. CDR3 region: CASSLGPGLGAFF. Here the CDR3 DNA reads TGTGCCAGCAGCCTGGGGCCGGGGCTCGGAGCTTTCTTT.

V usage is TRBV5-8 and J usage is TRBJ2-3; perhaps TRBD1 as D (6 bases). CDR3 length: 15 residues. Between the trimmed V and J ends, which lost 5 bases and 3 bases, there was a span of 16 bases. Germline V gene lookup returns CDR1 SGHTS and CDR2 YDEGEE. The CDR3 here is CASSRGLQGTDTQYF. The CDR3 DNA follows: TGTGCCAGCAGTCGGGGCCTTCAGGGGACAGATACGCAGTATTTT.

The DNA of the CDR3 is TGCGCCAGCAGCCCACTCCGGGGGTCACAAGAGACCCAGTACTTC. Amino acids: CASSPLRGSQETQYF. The J gene is TRBJ2-5, the V gene TRBV5-1, with TRBD2 as a possible D gene (6 bases). Trimming took off 4 bases at V and 2 bases at J, with 15 bases between the two ends. The CDR3 contains 15 residues. The V gene's germline CDR1 is SGHRS and CDR2 YFSETQ.

This chain links TRBV4-1 with TRBJ2-4, with D unresolved. Trimming removed 0 bases from V and 0 bases from J, with 12 bases in between. Looked up from germline, CDR1 is MGHRA and CDR2 is YSYEKL. CDR3 length equals 17 residues. CDR3: CASSQDDKILAKNIQYF. The CDR3 DNA is TGCGCCAGCAGCCAAGATGACAAGATACTAGCCAAAAACATTCAGTACTTC.

The sample holds a few counts of this clone. This chain uses TRBV28 with TRBJ1-2; D call uncertain. Trimming removed 7 bases at V and 4 bases at J, with 7 bases between. CDR1 MDHEN and CDR2 SYDVKM come from the germline V gene. The CDR3 sequence is 11 residues long. CDR3 in amino acids: CASTPGYGYTF. CDR3 in DNA: TGTGCCAGCACTCCCGGCTATGGCTACACCTTC.

Here the CDR3 DNA reads TGTGCCAGCAGCGCTCGAGTTGGTGAGCAGTACTTC. Its protein is CASSARVGEQYF. V gene TRBV13 combines with J gene TRBJ2-7; D gene unclear. Germline-derived CDR1 and CDR2 are PRHDT and FYEKMQ (reference sequence). V dropped 5 bases and J dropped 7 bases, with 12 bases sitting between them. This CDR3 has 12 residues.

This clone has just one count. The chain links TRBV4-1 to TRBJ2-5, with D tentatively TRBD1 or TRBD2 (5 bases each). This CDR3 has 16 amino acids. Germline-derived CDR1 and CDR2 are MGHRA and YSYEKL. V lost 1 base and J lost 5, with 17 bases in between. CDR3 nucleotides: TGCGCCAGCAGCCAAGGCCCAGGGCGGGTATGGGAGACCCAGTACTTC. Translated: CASSQGPGRVWETQYF.

The CDR3 region has the DNA TGTGCCAGCAACAGGGAATGGAACACTGAAGCTTTCTTT. Amino acid sequence: CASNREWNTEAFF. This chain uses TRBV19 with TRBJ1-1; weak D call: TRBD1 (6 bases). V gave up 9 bases and J gave up 1 base, with 12 bases separating them. Germline CDR1 is LNHDA and CDR2 is SQIVND (reference sequence). The CDR3 totals 13 residues. The whole variable domain, remainder taken from reference TRBV19 and TRBJ1-1, is DGGITQSPKYLFRKEGQNVTLSCEQNLNHDAMYWYRQDPGQGLRLIYYSQIVNDFQKGDIAEGYSVSREKKESFPLTVTSAQKNPTAFYLCASNREWNTEAFFGQGTRLTVV.

The genes are TRBV6-6 and TRBJ2-3, with 7 bases lining up with TRBD2. Germline assignment: CDR1 MNHNY and CDR2 SVGAGI (reference sequence). The length of the CDR3 is 15 residues. J lost 10 bases, V lost 2 bases, and 12 bases had no gene match. CDR3 residues: CASSYHSGRGEAQYF. The CDR3 nucleotides are TGTGCCAGCAGTTACCACTCGGGCCGGGGGGAGGCGCAGTATTTT.

The chain couples TRBV5-1 to TRBJ1-2; TRBD1 might be the D (5 bases). Trimming took off 4 bases at V and 2 bases at J, with 12 bases between the two ends. The CDR3 extends over 14 amino acids. The germline V gene encodes CDR1 SGHRS and CDR2 YFSETQ. The DNA for the CDR3 is TGCGCCAGCAGCCCCACCGGGACGAACTATGGCTACACCTTC. Residues: CASSPTGTNYGYTF.